Reported below is one T cell receptor beta chain. These data originate in a study of shared clonotypes between healthy human individuals. Assay runs were performed at deep level. Method: immunoSEQ multiplex PCR; TCRdb's copy keeps in-frame clones and lacks some. Here the sample spans about 490,000 clones, about 85% being singletons. The sequence was collected from a woman aged 35 to 49 in good health. Some clones in this sample may be carry-over from other donors' samples. The sequencing sample was made of PBMCs.

The CDR3 loop reads CSVRGNSYNEQFF. CDR3 DNA: TGCAGCGTCAGGGGGAACAGCTACAATGAGCAGTTCTTC. This rearrangement joins TRBV29-1 to TRBJ2-1; TRBD1 aligns across 7 bases. The length of the CDR3 is 13 residues. The junction had 5 bases not matched to a gene; V was cut back by 6 bases and J by 3 bases. Per germline, CDR1 SQVTM and CDR2 ANQGSEA.